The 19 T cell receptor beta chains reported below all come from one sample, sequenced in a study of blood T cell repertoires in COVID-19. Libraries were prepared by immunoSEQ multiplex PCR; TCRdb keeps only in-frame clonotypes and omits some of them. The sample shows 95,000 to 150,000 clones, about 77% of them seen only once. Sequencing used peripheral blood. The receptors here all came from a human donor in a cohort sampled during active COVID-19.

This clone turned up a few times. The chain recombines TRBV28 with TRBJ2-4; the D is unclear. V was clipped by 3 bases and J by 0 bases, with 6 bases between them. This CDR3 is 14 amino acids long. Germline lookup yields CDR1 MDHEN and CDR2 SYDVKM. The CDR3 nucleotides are TGTGCCAGCAGTTTTTCTCTAGCCAAAAACATTCAGTACTTC. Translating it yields CASSFSLAKNIQYF.

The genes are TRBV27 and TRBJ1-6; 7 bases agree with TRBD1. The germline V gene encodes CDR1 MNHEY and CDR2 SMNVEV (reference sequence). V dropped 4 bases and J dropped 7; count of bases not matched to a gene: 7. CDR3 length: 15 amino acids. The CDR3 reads CASSSQQGKNSPLHF. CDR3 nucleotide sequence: TGTGCCAGCAGTTCTCAACAGGGGAAAAATTCACCCCTCCACTTT.

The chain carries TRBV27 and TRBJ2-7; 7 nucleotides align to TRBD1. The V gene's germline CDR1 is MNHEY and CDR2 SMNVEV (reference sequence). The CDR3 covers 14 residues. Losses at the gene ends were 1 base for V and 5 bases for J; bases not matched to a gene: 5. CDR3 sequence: CASSLLTGSNEQYF. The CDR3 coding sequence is TGTGCCAGCAGTTTATTGACAGGGTCCAACGAGCAGTACTTC.

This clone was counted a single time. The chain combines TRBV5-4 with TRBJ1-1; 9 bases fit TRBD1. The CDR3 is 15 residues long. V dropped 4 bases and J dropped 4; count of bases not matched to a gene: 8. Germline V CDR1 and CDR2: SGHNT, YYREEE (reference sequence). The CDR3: CASSLEGQGITEAFF. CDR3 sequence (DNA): TGTGCCAGCAGCCTCGAGGGACAGGGAATCACTGAAGCTTTCTTT.

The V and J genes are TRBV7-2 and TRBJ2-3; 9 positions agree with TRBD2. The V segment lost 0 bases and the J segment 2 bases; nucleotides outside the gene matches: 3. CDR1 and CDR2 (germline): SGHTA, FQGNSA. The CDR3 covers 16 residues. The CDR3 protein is CASSLASGGHTDTQYF. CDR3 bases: TGTGCCAGCAGCTTAGCTAGCGGGGGTCACACAGATACGCAGTATTTT.

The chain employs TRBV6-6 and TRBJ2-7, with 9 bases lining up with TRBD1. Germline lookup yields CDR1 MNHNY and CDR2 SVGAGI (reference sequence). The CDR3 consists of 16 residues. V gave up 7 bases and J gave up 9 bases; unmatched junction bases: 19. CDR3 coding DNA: TGTGCCAGCACTAACCACCGGGACAGGGTACTCCCGGGGCAGTACTTC. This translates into CASTNHRDRVLPGQYF.

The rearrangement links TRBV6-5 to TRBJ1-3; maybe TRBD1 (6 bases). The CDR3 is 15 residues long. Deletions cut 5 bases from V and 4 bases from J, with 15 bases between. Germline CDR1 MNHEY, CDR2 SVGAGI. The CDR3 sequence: CASSRTGTLGNTIYF. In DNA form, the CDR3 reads TGTGCCAGCAGTCGAACCGGGACACTAGGAAACACCATATATTTT.

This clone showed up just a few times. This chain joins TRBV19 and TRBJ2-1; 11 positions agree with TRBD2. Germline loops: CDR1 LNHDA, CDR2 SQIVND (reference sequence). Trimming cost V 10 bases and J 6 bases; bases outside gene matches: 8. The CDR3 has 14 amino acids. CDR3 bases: TGTGCCACCGATACTAGCGGGAGTGGCAATGAGCAGTTCTTC. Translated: CATDTSGSGNEQFF.

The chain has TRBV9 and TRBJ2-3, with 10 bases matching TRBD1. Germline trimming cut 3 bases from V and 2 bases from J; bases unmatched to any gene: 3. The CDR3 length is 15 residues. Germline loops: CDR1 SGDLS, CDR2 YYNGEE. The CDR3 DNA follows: TGTGCCAGCAGCGCGGGACAGGGGAACACAGATACGCAGTATTTT. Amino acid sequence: CASSAGQGNTDTQYF.

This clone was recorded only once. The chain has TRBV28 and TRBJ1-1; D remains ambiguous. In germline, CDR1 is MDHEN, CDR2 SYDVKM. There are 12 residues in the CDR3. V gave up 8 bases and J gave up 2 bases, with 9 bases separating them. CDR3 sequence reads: CASQTVNTEAFF. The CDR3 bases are TGTGCCAGCCAAACTGTTAACACTGAAGCTTTCTTT.

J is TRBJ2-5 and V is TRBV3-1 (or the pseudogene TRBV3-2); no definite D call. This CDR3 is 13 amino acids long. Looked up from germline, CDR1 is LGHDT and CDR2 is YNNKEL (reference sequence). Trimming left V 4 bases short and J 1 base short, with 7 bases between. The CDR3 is CASSPGSQETQYF. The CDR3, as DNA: TGTGCCAGCAGCCCTGGCTCCCAAGAGACCCAGTACTTC.

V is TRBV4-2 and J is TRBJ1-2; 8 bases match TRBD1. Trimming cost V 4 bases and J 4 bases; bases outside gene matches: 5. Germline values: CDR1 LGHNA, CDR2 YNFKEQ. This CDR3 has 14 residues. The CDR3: CASSLSGTGYGYTF. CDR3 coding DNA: TGTGCCAGCAGCCTTTCCGGGACAGGCTATGGCTACACCTTC.

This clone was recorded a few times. CDR3 nucleotides: TGTGCCAGCAGCCAAGGGGCGCGAAAAGCTTTCTTT. It is translated as CASSQGARKAFF. The genes are TRBV4-2 and TRBJ1-1, with unresolved D. The V end was cut by 1 base, the J end by 9 bases, with 9 bases between. The CDR3 loop spans 12 amino acids. From germline, CDR1 is LGHNA and CDR2 YNFKEQ.

The CDR3 region is CASSQDMAGGSYNEQFF. The CDR3 DNA reads as TGCGCCAGCAGCCAAGATATGGCGGGAGGCTCCTACAATGAGCAGTTCTTC. The chain recombines TRBV4-3 with TRBJ2-1, with 8 bases matching TRBD2. Germline V lookup: CDR1 LGHNA, CDR2 YSLEER. CDR3 length: 17 amino acids. The V segment lost 0 bases and the J segment 0 bases; nucleotides outside the gene matches: 4.

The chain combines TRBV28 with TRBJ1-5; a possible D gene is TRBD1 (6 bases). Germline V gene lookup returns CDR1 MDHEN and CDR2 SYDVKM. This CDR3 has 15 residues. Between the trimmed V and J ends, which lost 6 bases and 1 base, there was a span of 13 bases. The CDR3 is CASRSGVRSNQPQHF. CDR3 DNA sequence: TGTGCCAGCAGGTCAGGGGTGAGGAGCAATCAGCCCCAGCATTTT.

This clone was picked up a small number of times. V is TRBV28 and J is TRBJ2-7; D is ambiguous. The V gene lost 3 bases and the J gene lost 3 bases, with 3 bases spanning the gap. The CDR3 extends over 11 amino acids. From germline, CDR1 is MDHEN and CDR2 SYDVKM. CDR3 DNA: TGTGCCAGCAGTTTCAGCTACGAGCAGTACTTC. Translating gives CASSFSYEQYF.

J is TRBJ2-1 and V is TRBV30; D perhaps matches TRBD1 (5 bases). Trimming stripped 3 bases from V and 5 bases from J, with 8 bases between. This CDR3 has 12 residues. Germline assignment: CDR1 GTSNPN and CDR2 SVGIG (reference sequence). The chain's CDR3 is CAWSQTDNEQFF. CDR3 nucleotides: TGTGCCTGGAGCCAGACAGACAATGAGCAGTTCTTC. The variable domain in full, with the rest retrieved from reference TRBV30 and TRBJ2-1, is SQTIHQWPATLVQPVGSPLSLECTVEGTSNPNLYWYRQAAGRGLQLLFYSVGIGQISSEVPQNLSASRPQDRQFILSSKKLLLSDSGFYLCAWSQTDNEQFFGPGTRLTVL.

The DNA of the CDR3 is TGCAGTGCTATTGACACTCGGGGAGCGGATACGCAGTATTTT. Its protein product is CSAIDTRGADTQYF. The genes are TRBV20-1 and TRBJ2-3; tentatively, D is TRBD2 (5 bases). Germline CDR1 DFQATT, CDR2 SNEGSKA (reference sequence). The CDR3 is 14 amino acids. The V end lost 4 bases, the J end lost 6 bases, and 17 bases lay between the germline ends.

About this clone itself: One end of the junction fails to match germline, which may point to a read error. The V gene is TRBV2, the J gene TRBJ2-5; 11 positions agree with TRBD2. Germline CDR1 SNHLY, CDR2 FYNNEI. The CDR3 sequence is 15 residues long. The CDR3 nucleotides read TGTGCCAGCAGAGAAGGGACTAGCGGCCAAGAGACCCAGTACTTC. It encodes CASREGTSGQETQYF.